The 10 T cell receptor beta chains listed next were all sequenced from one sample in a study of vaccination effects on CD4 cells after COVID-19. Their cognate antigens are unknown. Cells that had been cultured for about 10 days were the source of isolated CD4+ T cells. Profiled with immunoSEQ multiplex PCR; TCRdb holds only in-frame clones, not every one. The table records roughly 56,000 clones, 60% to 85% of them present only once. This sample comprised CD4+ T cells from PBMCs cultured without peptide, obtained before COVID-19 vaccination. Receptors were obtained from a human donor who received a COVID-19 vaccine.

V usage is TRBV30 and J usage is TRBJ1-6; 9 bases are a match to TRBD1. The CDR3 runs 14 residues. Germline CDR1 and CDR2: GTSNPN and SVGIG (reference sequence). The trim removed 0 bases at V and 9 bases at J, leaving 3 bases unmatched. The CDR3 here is CAWSVGTGFSPLHF. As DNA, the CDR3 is TGTGCCTGGAGTGTAGGGACAGGGTTTTCACCCCTCCACTTT.

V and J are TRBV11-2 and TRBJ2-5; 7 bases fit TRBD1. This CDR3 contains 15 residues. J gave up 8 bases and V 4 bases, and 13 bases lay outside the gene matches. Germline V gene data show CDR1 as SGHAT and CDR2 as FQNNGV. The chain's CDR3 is CASSSDLRDSGTQYF. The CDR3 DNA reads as TGTGCCAGCAGCTCCGACCTCCGGGACAGCGGCACCCAGTACTTC. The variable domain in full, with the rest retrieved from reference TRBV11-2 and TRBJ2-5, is EAGVAQSPRYKIIEKRQSVAFWCNPISGHATLYWYQQILGQGPKLLIQFQNNGVVDDSQLPKDRFSAERLKGVDSTLKIQPAKLEDSAVYLCASSSDLRDSGTQYFGPGTRLLVL.

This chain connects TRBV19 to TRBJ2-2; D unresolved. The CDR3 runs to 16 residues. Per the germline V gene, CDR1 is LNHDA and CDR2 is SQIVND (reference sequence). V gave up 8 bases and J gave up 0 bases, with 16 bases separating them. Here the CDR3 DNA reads TGTGCCAGTTGGAACGGCAAGGCCCCGAACACCGGGGAGCTGTTTTTT. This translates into CASWNGKAPNTGELFF.

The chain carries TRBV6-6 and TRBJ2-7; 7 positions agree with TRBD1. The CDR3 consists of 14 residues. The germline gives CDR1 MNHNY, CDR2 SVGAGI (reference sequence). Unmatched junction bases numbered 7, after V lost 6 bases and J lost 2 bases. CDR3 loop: CASRISTGTYEQYV. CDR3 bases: TGTGCCAGCAGGATATCGACAGGGACCTACGAGCAGTACGTC.

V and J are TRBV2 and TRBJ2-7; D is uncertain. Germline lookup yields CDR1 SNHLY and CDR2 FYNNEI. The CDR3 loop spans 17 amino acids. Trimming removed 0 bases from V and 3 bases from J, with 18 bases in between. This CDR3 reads CASSEALHMSLNYEQYV. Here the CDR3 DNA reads TGTGCCAGCAGTGAAGCGCTTCATATGTCCCTAAACTACGAGCAGTACGTC.

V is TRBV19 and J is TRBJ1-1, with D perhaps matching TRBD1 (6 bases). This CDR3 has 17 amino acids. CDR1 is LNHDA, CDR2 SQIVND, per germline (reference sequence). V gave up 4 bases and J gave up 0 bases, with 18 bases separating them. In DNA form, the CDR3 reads TGTGCCAGTAGTACTCGCTTAGGTGGGGGCATGAACACTGAAGCTTTCTTT. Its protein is CASSTRLGGGMNTEAFF.

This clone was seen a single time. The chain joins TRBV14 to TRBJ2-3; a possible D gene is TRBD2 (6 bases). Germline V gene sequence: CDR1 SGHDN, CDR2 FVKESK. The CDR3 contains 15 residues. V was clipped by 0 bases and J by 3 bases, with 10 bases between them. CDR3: CASSQERGWTDTQYF. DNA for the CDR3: TGTGCCAGCAGCCAAGAGCGGGGATGGACAGATACGCAGTATTTT.

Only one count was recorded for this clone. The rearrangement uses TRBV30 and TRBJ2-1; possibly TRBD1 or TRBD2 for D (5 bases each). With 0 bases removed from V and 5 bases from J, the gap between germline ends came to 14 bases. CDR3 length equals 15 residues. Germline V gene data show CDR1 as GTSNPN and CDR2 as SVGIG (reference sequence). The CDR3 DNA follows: TGTGCCTGGAGTGTAGGATGGGGGAGCGACAATGAGCAGTTCTTC. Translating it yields CAWSVGWGSDNEQFF.

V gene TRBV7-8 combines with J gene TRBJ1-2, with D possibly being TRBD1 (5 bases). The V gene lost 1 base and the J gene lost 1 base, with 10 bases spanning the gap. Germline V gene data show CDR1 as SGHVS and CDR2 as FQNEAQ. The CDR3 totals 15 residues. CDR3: CASSLVGGGNYGYTF. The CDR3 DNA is TGTGCCAGCAGCTTAGTCGGGGGGGGTAACTATGGCTACACCTTC.

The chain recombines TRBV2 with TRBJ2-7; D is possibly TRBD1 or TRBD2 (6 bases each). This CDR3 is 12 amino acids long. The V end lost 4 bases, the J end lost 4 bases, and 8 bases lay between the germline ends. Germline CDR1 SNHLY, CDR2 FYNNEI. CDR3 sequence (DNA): TGTGCCAGCAGTGGAGGGGGGTACGAGCAGTACGTC. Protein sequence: CASSGGGYEQYV.